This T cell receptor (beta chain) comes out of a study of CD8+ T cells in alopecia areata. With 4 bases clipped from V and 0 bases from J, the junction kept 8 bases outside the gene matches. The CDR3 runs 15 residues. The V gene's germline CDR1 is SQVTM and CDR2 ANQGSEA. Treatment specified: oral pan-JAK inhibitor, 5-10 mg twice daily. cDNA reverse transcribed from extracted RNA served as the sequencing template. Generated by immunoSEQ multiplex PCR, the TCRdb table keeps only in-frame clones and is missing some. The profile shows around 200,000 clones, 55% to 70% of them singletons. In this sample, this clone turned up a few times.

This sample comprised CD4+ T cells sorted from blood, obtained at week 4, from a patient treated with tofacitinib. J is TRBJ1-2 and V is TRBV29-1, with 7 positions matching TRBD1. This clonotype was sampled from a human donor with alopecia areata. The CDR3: CSVGFGTVPNYGYTF. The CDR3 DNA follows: TGCAGCGTTGGGTTCGGGACAGTCCCTAACTATGGCTACACCTTC.